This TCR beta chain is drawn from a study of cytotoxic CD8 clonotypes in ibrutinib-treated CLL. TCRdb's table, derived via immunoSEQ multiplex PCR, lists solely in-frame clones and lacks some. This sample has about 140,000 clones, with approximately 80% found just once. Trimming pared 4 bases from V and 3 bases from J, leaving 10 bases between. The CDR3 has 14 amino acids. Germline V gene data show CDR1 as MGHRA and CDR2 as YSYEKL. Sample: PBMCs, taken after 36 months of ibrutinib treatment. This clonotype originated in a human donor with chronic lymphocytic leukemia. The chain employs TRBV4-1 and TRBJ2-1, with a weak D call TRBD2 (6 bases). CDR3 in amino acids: CASSLREHYNEQFF. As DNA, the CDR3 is TGCGCCAGCAGCCTACGGGAGCACTACAATGAGCAGTTCTTC.